Shown below are 9 T cell receptor beta chains from a single sample sequenced in a study of blood T cell repertoires in COVID-19. Produced via immunoSEQ multiplex PCR; TCRdb's table is partial and in-frame only. The sample consists of about 68,000 clones, roughly 91% of them appearing once. Input material: peripheral blood. The receptors derive from a man aged 45 to 65 with active COVID-19.

The chain combines TRBV12-5 with TRBJ2-1; 14 bases match TRBD2. V gave up 4 bases and J gave up 4 bases; unmatched junction bases: 9. Per germline, CDR1 LGHNT and CDR2 FRNRAP. The CDR3 runs 18 residues. CDR3 sequence (DNA): TGTGCTAGTGGTTCCCGACTAGCGGGGGGGCCGGTATACAATGAGCAGTTCTTC. As protein: CASGSRLAGGPVYNEQFF.

The V and J genes are TRBV27 and TRBJ2-3; possibly TRBD1 for D (7 bases). The CDR3 consists of 13 residues. Trimming removed 8 bases at V and 5 bases at J, with 14 bases between. The germline CDR1 and CDR2 sequences are MNHEY and SMNVEV (reference sequence). The CDR3 DNA reads as TGTGCCAGCTGCAGGGGGGTCGTAGATACGCAGTATTTT. As protein: CASCRGVVDTQYF.

The genes are TRBV19 and TRBJ1-4, with a tentative D call TRBD1 (5 bases). The V end was cut by 5 bases, the J end by 7 bases, with 20 bases between. Germline V gene sequence: CDR1 LNHDA, CDR2 SQIVND (reference sequence). The CDR3 consists of 16 residues. The CDR3 sequence: CASSPKGLAPVEKLFF. The DNA of the CDR3 is TGTGCCAGTAGTCCGAAGGGGCTCGCCCCGGTTGAAAAACTGTTTTTT.

The rearrangement uses TRBV7-9 and TRBJ2-1; 7 bases align to TRBD1. Germline CDR1 SEHNR, CDR2 FQNEAQ (reference sequence). CDR3 size: 17 residues. Germline trimming cut 5 bases from V and 0 bases from J; bases unmatched to any gene: 10. The DNA of the CDR3 is TGTGCCAGCAGCCCGCCCGATTACAGGGGCTCCTACAATGAGCAGTTCTTC. Residues: CASSPPDYRGSYNEQFF.

V gene TRBV7-9 combines with J gene TRBJ1-2; D possibly corresponds to TRBD1 (5 bases). Between the trimmed V and J ends, which lost 5 bases and 7 bases, there was a span of 11 bases. Germline V gene sequence: CDR1 SEHNR, CDR2 FQNEAQ (reference sequence). The CDR3 contains 12 residues. In DNA form, the CDR3 reads TGTGCCAGCAGCCATGGGGGGGGTGGCTACACCTTC. Residues: CASSHGGGGYTF. The full variable domain, its missing parts supplied by reference TRBV7-9 and TRBJ1-2, is DTGVSQNPRHKITKRGQNVTFRCDPISEHNRLYWYRQTLGQGPEFLTYFQNEAQLEKSRLLSDRFSAERPKGSFSTLEIQRTEQGDSAMYLCASSHGGGGYTFGSGTRLTVV.

V is TRBV19 and J is TRBJ2-5; D call uncertain. Germline V gene sequence: CDR1 LNHDA, CDR2 SQIVND (reference sequence). The CDR3 length is 14 residues. With 7 bases removed from V and 0 bases from J, the gap between germline ends came to 12 bases. This CDR3 reads CASKLRDNQETQYF. The DNA for the CDR3 is TGTGCCAGTAAGCTCCGAGACAACCAAGAGACCCAGTACTTC.

The chain recombines TRBV19 with TRBJ2-5; the match to TRBD2 covers 11 bases. Per the germline V gene, CDR1 is LNHDA and CDR2 is SQIVND (reference sequence). CDR3 size: 14 residues. J gave up 5 bases and V 4 bases, and 3 bases lay outside the gene matches. CDR3 residues: CASSRLAGSETQYF. CDR3 nucleotide sequence: TGTGCCAGTAGTAGACTAGCGGGATCGGAGACCCAGTACTTC.

The J gene is TRBJ1-6, the V gene TRBV9; TRBD1 matches 9 bases. From germline, CDR1 is SGDLS and CDR2 YYNGEE. The CDR3 is made up of 12 amino acids. Trimming removed 3 bases from V and 15 bases from J; junction bases left unmatched: 4. CDR3: CASSGRGQGLHF. DNA for the CDR3: TGTGCCAGCAGCGGCCGGGGACAGGGCCTCCACTTT.

This chain links TRBV7-8 with TRBJ1-1; 7 positions match TRBD1. The ends lost 1 base at V and 8 bases at J; junction bases unmatched: 13. This CDR3 is built from 16 residues. In germline, CDR1 is SGHVS, CDR2 FQNEAQ. CDR3 nucleotides: TGTGCCAGCAGCTTAGAGCGACAGGGTCGCTTAACCGAAGCTTTCTTT. Translated: CASSLERQGRLTEAFF.